A single sample gave rise to the 30 T cell receptor beta chains below, sequenced in a study of CD8+ T cells in alopecia areata. Documented treatment: oral pan-JAK inhibitor, 5-10 mg twice daily. RNA, once extracted, was reverse transcribed into cDNA for use as the sequencing template. Only in-frame clones appear in the TCRdb table, and some are missing; sequencing was by immunoSEQ multiplex PCR. The table shows 150,000 to 200,000 clones, with 51% occurring only once. The sample consisted of CD8+ T cells sorted from blood, taken around week 54, from a patient treated with tofacitinib. These receptors were collected from a human donor with alopecia areata.

The J gene is TRBJ2-7, the V gene TRBV4-2, with 8 positions matching TRBD1. V was clipped by 4 bases and J by 7 bases; unmatched bases: 9. The length of the CDR3 is 14 residues. Germline V gene sequence: CDR1 LGHNA, CDR2 YNFKEQ. For the CDR3, the DNA is TGTGCCAGCAGCCCTCCGGGACAGGAGGGTGAGCAGTACTTC. It codes for CASSPPGQEGEQYF.

The V and J genes are TRBV27 and TRBJ2-7; no definite D call. The germline V gene has CDR1 MNHEY and CDR2 SMNVEV (reference sequence). V was shortened by 5 bases and J by 2 bases, with 10 bases between the two germline ends. The CDR3 contains 13 residues. CDR3: CASSPGFPYEQYF. The CDR3 nucleotides are TGTGCCAGCAGTCCCGGGTTTCCCTACGAGCAGTACTTC.

This clone was counted between two and nine times. Other DNA sequences within the sample encode an identical CDR3. V is TRBV10-3 and J is TRBJ2-1, with D uncertain. The V gene lost 2 bases and the J gene lost 7 bases, with 3 bases spanning the gap. CDR3 size: 11 residues. Per germline, CDR1 ENHRY and CDR2 SYGVKD. The CDR3: CAISEGNEQFF. The CDR3, as DNA: TGTGCCATCAGTGAGGGAAATGAGCAGTTCTTC.

This chain connects TRBV5-6 to TRBJ1-2; D unclear. This CDR3 has 13 residues. The V end lost 1 base, the J end lost 2 bases, and 6 bases lay between the germline ends. Germline assignment: CDR1 SGHDT and CDR2 YYEEEE. The CDR3 loop reads CASSLNGNYGYTF. CDR3 in DNA: TGTGCCAGCAGCTTGAACGGGAACTATGGCTACACCTTC.

The V and J genes are TRBV13 and TRBJ2-7; possibly TRBD2 for D (6 bases). The CDR3 consists of 13 residues. Germline CDR1 PRHDT, CDR2 FYEKMQ (reference sequence). V was shortened by 5 bases and J by 5 bases, with 13 bases between the two germline ends. DNA of the CDR3: TGTGCCAGCAGCCAAGGAGGGATCCACGAGCAGTACTTC. Protein product: CASSQGGIHEQYF.

This clone was seen only a few times. The V and J genes are TRBV14 and TRBJ2-1; 13 nucleotides align to TRBD2. The CDR3 extends over 13 amino acids. Germline CDR1 reads SGHDN; CDR2 reads FVKESK. After removal of 5 bases from V and 13 bases from J, the junction contained 5 bases not matched to a gene. Here the CDR3 reads CASSDGLAGDQFF. Here the CDR3 DNA reads TGTGCCAGCAGCGACGGACTAGCGGGGGATCAGTTCTTC.

The chain joins TRBV12-5 to TRBJ2-1; D is perhaps TRBD1 or TRBD2 (5 bases each). Trimming removed 6 bases at V and 5 bases at J, with 14 bases between. Germline-derived CDR1 and CDR2 are LGHNT and FRNRAP. The CDR3 has 14 amino acids. The CDR3 here is CASGPWDQNNEQFF. CDR3 coding DNA: TGTGCTAGTGGGCCTTGGGACCAAAACAATGAGCAGTTCTTC.

This chain connects TRBV5-6 to TRBJ2-5; no clear D gene. Trimming stripped 1 base from V and 5 bases from J, with 3 bases between. CDR3 length: 11 residues. Germline CDR1 is SGHDT and CDR2 is YYEEEE. The CDR3 sequence: CASSLMETQYF. The CDR3 nucleotides are TGTGCCAGCAGCTTGATGGAGACCCAGTACTTC.

The V call is TRBV6-1, the J call TRBJ2-7; D is unclear. The CDR3 has 14 residues. The V gene lost 1 base and the J gene lost 1 base, with 8 bases spanning the gap. Germline CDR1 and CDR2: MNHNS and SASEGT. The DNA for the CDR3 is TGTGCCAGCAGTGAAGACTGGTTATCCTACGAGCAGTACTTC. It translates to CASSEDWLSYEQYF.

This clone has a handful of counts. The chain carries TRBV7-9 and TRBJ2-5; unclear D gene. CDR1 and CDR2 from the germline V gene are SEHNR and FQNEAQ (reference sequence). The CDR3 has 12 amino acids. V dropped 4 bases and J dropped 0 bases, with 3 bases sitting between them. This chain's CDR3 is CASSSDQETQYF. DNA of the CDR3: TGTGCCAGCAGCTCCGACCAAGAGACCCAGTACTTC.

The chain has TRBV2 and TRBJ2-2; D is unresolved. Trimming cost V 6 bases and J 2 bases, with 13 bases left between them. The CDR3 extends over 15 amino acids. Germline CDR1 SNHLY, CDR2 FYNNEI. The CDR3 coding sequence is TGTGCCAGCAGACGCAAAGACACCAACACCGGGGAGCTGTTTTTT. This codes for CASRRKDTNTGELFF. The complete variable domain, with remaining parts taken from reference TRBV2 and TRBJ2-2, reads EPEVTQTPSHQVTQMGQEVILRCVPISNHLYFYWYRQILGQKVEFLVSFYNNEISEKSEIFDDQFSVERPDGSNFTLKIRSTKLEDSAMYFCASRRKDTNTGELFFGEGSRLTVL.

This clone has only one observation. The chain recombines TRBV29-1 with TRBJ2-1; 14 positions match TRBD2. Germline V gene lookup returns CDR1 SQVTM and CDR2 ANQGSEA. J gave up 0 bases and V 1 base, and 2 bases lay outside the gene matches. This CDR3 contains 17 residues. The CDR3 region is CSVEGLAGGSSYNEQFF. CDR3 DNA sequence: TGCAGCGTTGAAGGACTAGCGGGGGGGAGCTCCTACAATGAGCAGTTCTTC.

This clone was seen more than once but under ten times. V and J are TRBV29-1 and TRBJ1-2, with D hard to call. There are 12 residues in the CDR3. CDR1 SQVTM and CDR2 ANQGSEA come from the germline V gene. Trimming removed 7 bases from V and 1 base from J, with 10 bases in between. DNA for the CDR3: TGCAGCGCCGCGGACGGTAACTATGGCTACACCTTC. Amino acid sequence: CSAADGNYGYTF.

V is TRBV29-1 and J is TRBJ2-7; D perhaps matches TRBD1 (7 bases). Looked up from germline, CDR1 is SQVTM and CDR2 is ANQGSEA. The CDR3 is made up of 15 amino acids. The V end lost 0 bases, the J end lost 4 bases, and 16 bases lay between the germline ends. The CDR3 sequence is CSVEEVQGGLYEQYF. CDR3 nucleotides: TGCAGCGTTGAAGAGGTCCAGGGGGGTTTGTACGAGCAGTACTTC.

The CDR3 is CASSWDSQETQYF. CDR3 coding DNA: TGCGCCAGCAGCTGGGACAGCCAAGAGACCCAGTACTTC. The rearrangement joins TRBV5-1 to TRBJ2-5, with 7 positions matching TRBD1. The germline CDR1 and CDR2 sequences are SGHRS and YFSETQ. There are 13 residues in the CDR3. V was pared by 3 bases and J by 1 base, with 0 bases of the junction left unmatched.

The V call is TRBV6-5, the J call TRBJ1-1, with D hard to call. Germline CDR1 is MNHEY and CDR2 is SVGAGI. CDR3 size: 16 residues. V dropped 3 bases and J dropped 0 bases, with 14 bases sitting between them. CDR3 sequence: CASSYSIGEMNTEAFF. CDR3 nucleotide sequence: TGTGCCAGCAGTTATAGCATCGGGGAAATGAACACTGAAGCTTTCTTT.

The chain employs TRBV5-1 and TRBJ2-1; 7 nucleotides agree with TRBD2. CDR3 length: 14 amino acids. J gave up 11 bases and V 3 bases, and 11 bases lay outside the gene matches. Per germline, CDR1 SGHRS and CDR2 YFSETQ. CDR3 sequence reads: CASSYSGLGEKQFF. The CDR3 DNA sequence: TGCGCCAGCAGCTATTCTGGACTAGGGGAGAAGCAGTTCTTC.

This clone came up once. V gene TRBV13 combines with J gene TRBJ2-1; a possible D gene is TRBD2 (7 bases). This CDR3 is built from 16 residues. CDR1 and CDR2 from the germline V gene are PRHDT and FYEKMQ (reference sequence). Trimming removed 1 base at V and 0 bases at J, with 10 bases between. The DNA for the CDR3 is TGTGCCAGCAGCTTAGCGGCGGGGGCCTCCTACAATGAGCAGTTCTTC. Translation gives CASSLAAGASYNEQFF.

This chain connects TRBV15 to TRBJ1-5, with D possibly TRBD1 on 6 matching bases. Germline V CDR1 and CDR2: LNHNV, YYDKDF (reference sequence). V lost 5 bases and J lost 2, with 10 bases in between. The length of the CDR3 is 14 residues. CDR3 residues: CATSEKGGNQPQHF. For the CDR3, the DNA is TGTGCCACCAGCGAGAAGGGGGGCAATCAGCCCCAGCATTTT.

The chain employs TRBV27 and TRBJ2-3; TRBD1 or TRBD2 may be the D gene (6 bases each). The V and J ends lost 5 bases and 0 bases respectively, with 9 bases between them. The CDR3 is made up of 14 amino acids. Germline values: CDR1 MNHEY, CDR2 SMNVEV (reference sequence). CDR3: CASSPGASTDTQYF. The CDR3, as DNA: TGTGCCAGCAGTCCGGGGGCAAGCACAGATACGCAGTATTTT.

V is TRBV5-6 and J is TRBJ2-1; D ambiguous. V dropped 5 bases and J dropped 4 bases, with 10 bases sitting between them. The germline CDR1 and CDR2 sequences are SGHDT and YYEEEE. The CDR3 length is 13 residues. In DNA form, the CDR3 reads TGTGCCAGCAGTGTGGGGTTTTACAATGAGCAGTTCTTC. It encodes CASSVGFYNEQFF.

This clone was observed a few times. J is TRBJ1-6 and V is TRBV27; a weak D match, TRBD1 (5 bases). The germline V gene has CDR1 MNHEY and CDR2 SMNVEV (reference sequence). CDR3 length: 12 amino acids. V was pared by 5 bases and J by 12 bases, with 11 bases between. For the CDR3, the DNA is TGTGCCAGCAGTCTTAATCAGGGACCCCTCCACTTT. Translated, it gives CASSLNQGPLHF.

The J gene is TRBJ2-3, the V gene TRBV29-1; D may correspond to TRBD1 or TRBD2 (6 bases each). The V and J ends lost 5 bases and 2 bases respectively, with 14 bases between them. There are 14 residues in the CDR3. Germline CDR1 and CDR2: SQVTM and ANQGSEA. The CDR3 nucleotides read TGCAGCGTTTTTGGGGGGCCAGACACAGATACGCAGTATTTT. It codes for CSVFGGPDTDTQYF.

In regard to this clone: One junction end disagrees with the germline gene, perhaps due to a read error. This same CDR3 is encoded by further DNA sequences in the sample. The gene calls are TRBV18 and TRBJ1-1; D is ambiguous. The CDR3 loop spans 13 amino acids. Germline V gives CDR1 KGHSH, CDR2 LQKENI. CDR3 protein: CASSPLDNTEAFF. DNA of the CDR3: TGTGCTAGCTCACCACTGGATAACACTGAAGCTTTCTTT.

This clone was observed a handful of times. The V and J genes are TRBV9 and TRBJ2-2; a possible D gene is TRBD2 (6 bases). The germline V and J ends were trimmed by 5 bases and 6 bases, with 11 bases remaining between them. Per the germline V gene, CDR1 is SGDLS and CDR2 is YYNGEE. The CDR3 covers 13 residues. CDR3 in DNA: TGTGCCAGCAGGGACGGACTATCCGGGGAGCTGTTTTTT. This gives the protein CASRDGLSGELFF. Based on the CDR3 plus reference TRBV9 and TRBJ2-2, the full variable domain is DSGVTQTPKHLITATGQRVTLRCSPRSGDLSVYWYQQSLDQGLQFLIQYYNGEERAKGNILERFSAQQFPDLHSELNLSSLELGDSALYFCASRDGLSGELFFGEGSRLTVL.

This clone was detected only a few times. This chain uses TRBV30 with TRBJ1-1; tentative D call: TRBD1 (6 bases). Trimming shortened V by 0 bases and J by 4 bases, and 9 bases separated the two germline ends. The CDR3 totals 13 residues. The germline V gene encodes CDR1 GTSNPN and CDR2 SVGIG (reference sequence). The CDR3 loop is CAWSVGGFTEAFF. DNA for the CDR3: TGTGCCTGGAGTGTAGGGGGTTTCACTGAAGCTTTCTTT.

This sequence joins TRBV30 and TRBJ1-6, with D unresolved. This CDR3 region has 15 residues. The germline V gene encodes CDR1 GTSNPN and CDR2 SVGIG (reference sequence). The V and J ends lost 0 bases and 1 base respectively, with 7 bases between them. CDR3 protein: CAWSVLGSYNSPLHF. The CDR3 nucleotides are TGTGCCTGGAGTGTACTGGGGTCCTATAATTCACCCCTCCACTTT.

In this sample, this clone turned up a few times. This chain connects TRBV5-1 to TRBJ2-1, with D possibly TRBD2 on 5 matching bases. Looked up from germline, CDR1 is SGHRS and CDR2 is YFSETQ. The V end was cut by 7 bases, the J end by 4 bases, with 6 bases between. The length of the CDR3 is 11 residues. CDR3 bases: TGCGCCAGCCGCGGGTACAATGAGCAGTTCTTC. This sequence encodes CASRGYNEQFF.

In this sample, this clone turned up once. This chain connects TRBV5-4 to TRBJ2-1, with unresolved D. The CDR3 consists of 12 residues. From germline, CDR1 is SGHNT and CDR2 YYREEE (reference sequence). The V end was cut by 5 bases, the J end by 9 bases, with 12 bases between. CDR3 amino acids: CASSLWRGEQFF. CDR3 in DNA: TGTGCCAGCAGTCTCTGGCGCGGTGAGCAGTTCTTC.

This clone was picked up a small number of times. CDR3 DNA sequence: TGCGCCAGCAGCCAACCCCCGGGACTAGCGGGGGGTGACTCCTACAATGAGCAGTTCTTC. It encodes CASSQPPGLAGGDSYNEQFF. The V gene is TRBV4-1, the J gene TRBJ2-1, with TRBD2 matching 15 bases. The V gene end was trimmed by 2 bases and the J gene end by 0 bases; junction bases not matched to a gene: 8. Per germline, CDR1 MGHRA and CDR2 YSYEKL. The CDR3 totals 20 residues.